The 25 T cell receptor beta chains below were found in one sample sequenced in a study of identical twins. TCRdb ran MiXCR on the 5' RACE reads and lists one entry per CDR3 protein. The data show approximately 700,000 distinct CDR3 sequences, about 20% seen once. The sample was also reused in another study, on T cells expressing NK-cell markers.

The specimen was PBMCs. The origin of the receptors is a woman aged 18-29 years in good health.

This clonotype was detected a few times. This chain links TRBV5-1 with TRBJ2-7; D gene unclear. V was pared by 7 bases and J by 1 base, with 6 bases between. This CDR3 spans 11 amino acids. The germline CDR1 and CDR2 sequences are SGHRS and YFSETQ. CDR3 protein: CASAASYEQYF. CDR3 sequence (DNA): TGCGCCAGCGCGGCTTCCTACGAGCAGTACTTC.

This clonotype came up many times. The J gene is TRBJ1-2, the V gene TRBV5-1; 10 nucleotides agree with TRBD1. In germline, CDR1 is SGHRS, CDR2 YFSETQ. Trimming cost V 3 bases and J 7 bases; bases outside gene matches: 6. The CDR3 contains 14 residues. The DNA of the CDR3 is TGCGCCAGCAGCTCGACAGGGGGCGCGGGTGGCTACACCTTC. Its translation: CASSSTGGAGGYTF.

This clonotype was counted a single time. The CDR3 sequence: CASSADRGRTDTQYF. The CDR3 nucleotides are TGCGCCAGCAGCGCTGACAGGGGGCGAACAGATACGCAGTATTTT. The V call is TRBV5-1, the J call TRBJ2-3, with 10 bases fitting TRBD1. Germline CDR1 SGHRS, CDR2 YFSETQ. The trim removed 4 bases at V and 3 bases at J, leaving 5 bases unmatched. CDR3 length: 15 amino acids.

This rearrangement joins TRBV20-1 to TRBJ2-5; tentative D call: TRBD1 (5 bases). This CDR3 contains 13 residues. Trimming removed 1 base at V and 4 bases at J, with 10 bases between. Germline V gene data show CDR1 as DFQATT and CDR2 as SNEGSKA (reference sequence). CDR3 protein: CSARAAQGETQYF. CDR3 DNA sequence: TGCAGTGCTAGAGCGGCTCAGGGAGAGACCCAGTACTTC.

In this sample, this clonotype turned up a few times. V usage is TRBV20-1 and J usage is TRBJ2-2, with TRBD1 matching over 7 bases. CDR1 and CDR2 from the germline V gene are DFQATT and SNEGSKA (reference sequence). There are 12 residues in the CDR3. V was clipped by 5 bases and J by 7 bases; unmatched bases: 4. CDR3 protein: CSAFTGDGELFF. The CDR3 DNA reads as TGCAGTGCTTTTACAGGGGACGGGGAGCTGTTTTTT.

The gene calls are TRBV7-9 and TRBJ2-7; 9 bases match TRBD1. The J segment lost 4 bases and the V segment lost 5 bases, leaving 6 bases of the junction unmatched. In germline, CDR1 is SEHNR, CDR2 FQNEAQ (reference sequence). The CDR3 sequence is 14 residues long. CDR3 region: CASSVGQGDYEQYF. In DNA, the CDR3 is TGTGCCAGCAGCGTGGGACAGGGAGATTACGAGCAGTACTTC. The entire variable domain, with the rest obtained from reference TRBV7-9 and TRBJ2-7, is as follows: DTGVSQNPRHKITKRGQNVTFRCDPISEHNRLYWYRQTLGQGPEFLTYFQNEAQLEKSRLLSDRFSAERPKGSFSTLEIQRTEQGDSAMYLCASSVGQGDYEQYFGPGTRLTVT.

The gene calls are TRBV6-1 and TRBJ2-1; 9 bases are a match to TRBD2. The CDR3 has 17 amino acids. Unmatched junction bases numbered 10, after V lost 2 bases and J lost 5 bases. Germline CDR1 is MNHNS and CDR2 is SASEGT. The CDR3 region has the DNA TGTGCCAGCAGTGAATGGGTAGCGGGGGACCAAAACAATGAGCAGTTCTTC. It translates to CASSEWVAGDQNNEQFF.

The chain employs TRBV30 and TRBJ1-1, with 7 bases lining up with TRBD1. V lost 2 bases and J lost 1; bases outside the gene matches: 4. Germline V lookup: CDR1 GTSNPN, CDR2 SVGIG (reference sequence). The CDR3 covers 14 residues. In nucleotides, the CDR3 is TGTGCCTGGAGTAAGGGACAGACGAACACTGAAGCTTTCTTT. Translating it yields CAWSKGQTNTEAFF.

This clonotype has just a few counts. V gene TRBV20-1 combines with J gene TRBJ1-6; 7 nucleotides line up with TRBD1. V shed 6 bases and J 7 bases; nucleotides not matched to a gene: 9. The V gene's germline CDR1 is DFQATT and CDR2 SNEGSKA (reference sequence). CDR3 size: 14 residues. In nucleotides, the CDR3 is TGCAGTGCCAGCCGCGGGACAGAAAATTCACCCCTCCACTTT. Translation: CSASRGTENSPLHF.

The V gene is TRBV7-6, the J gene TRBJ2-1, with 7 bases matching TRBD2. J gave up 4 bases and V 1 base, and 7 bases lay outside the gene matches. The CDR3 spans 16 residues. Germline V gene sequence: CDR1 SGHVS, CDR2 FNYEAQ. As DNA, the CDR3 is TGTGCCAGCAGCTTAGGAGAGGGACTACCTTACAATGAGCAGTTCTTC. It is translated as CASSLGEGLPYNEQFF. The complete variable domain, with remaining parts taken from reference TRBV7-6 and TRBJ2-1, reads GAGVSQSPRYKVTKRGQDVALRCDPISGHVSLYWYRQALGQGPEFLTYFNYEAQQDKSGLPNDRFSAERPEGSISTLTIQRTEQRDSAMYRCASSLGEGLPYNEQFFGPGTRLTVL.

This chain links TRBV12-3 or TRBV12-4 with TRBJ2-7; D remains unclear. This CDR3 comprises 15 residues. Trimming pared 3 bases from V and 3 bases from J, leaving 15 bases between. Written as DNA, the CDR3 is TGTGCCAGCAGTTTCCAATCATCAGCGAGCTACGAGCAGTACTTC. It is translated as CASSFQSSASYEQYF.

The genes are TRBV5-1 and TRBJ2-7; 7 bases agree with TRBD2. The CDR3 spans 12 residues. J lost 3 bases, V lost 5 bases, and 2 bases had no gene match. Germline CDR1 is SGHRS and CDR2 is YFSETQ. The CDR3 region has the DNA TGCGCCAGCAGGGGCGGGGGCTACGAGCAGTACTTC. It codes for CASRGGGYEQYF.

In its sample, this clonotype was seen many times. CDR3 amino acids: CSVRTDRADTQYF. CDR3 nucleotide sequence: TGCAGCGTTCGCACCGATCGGGCAGATACGCAGTATTTT. The chain employs TRBV29-1 and TRBJ2-3; D remains unclear. This CDR3 comprises 13 residues. The germline V and J ends were trimmed by 5 bases and 4 bases, with 13 bases remaining between them. The germline V gene has CDR1 SQVTM and CDR2 ANQGSEA.

This chain links TRBV12-3 or TRBV12-4 with TRBJ2-6; D call uncertain. Trimming removed 8 bases from V and 4 bases from J, with 9 bases in between. The CDR3 loop spans 13 amino acids. The DNA for the CDR3 is TGTGCCAGCTGGGTAAGGGGGGCCAACGTCCTGACTTTC. Its protein product is CASWVRGANVLTF.

This clonotype was seen only a few times. The chain links TRBV20-1 to TRBJ2-1; TRBD2 is a possible D gene (5 bases). V was clipped by 0 bases and J by 1 base, with 10 bases between them. CDR3 length: 15 amino acids. Germline V gene sequence: CDR1 DFQATT, CDR2 SNEGSKA (reference sequence). In nucleotides, the CDR3 is TGCAGTGCTAGAGAGGGCGGGCCGTCCTACAATGAGCAGTTCTTC. Its protein product is CSAREGGPSYNEQFF.

This clonotype was seen only a few times. The chain uses TRBV12-3 or TRBV12-4 and TRBJ2-7; D call uncertain. Trimming took 3 bases from V and 7 from J, leaving 13 bases between them. The CDR3 length is 13 residues. This CDR3 is CASSFGLGTEQYF. The CDR3 nucleotides are TGTGCCAGCAGTTTCGGCCTGGGCACAGAGCAGTACTTC.

The chain employs TRBV10-3 and TRBJ2-5; 8 bases agree with TRBD2. Germline loops: CDR1 ENHRY, CDR2 SYGVKD. The trim removed 3 bases at V and 5 bases at J, leaving 8 bases unmatched. This CDR3 spans 15 amino acids. The DNA for the CDR3 is TGTGCCATCAGTGATGGGGGACTAGGTGAGGAGACCCAGTACTTC. This codes for CAISDGGLGEETQYF.

This chain connects TRBV20-1 to TRBJ1-1; no clear D. The CDR3 loop spans 12 amino acids. V dropped 6 bases and J dropped 4 bases, with 12 bases sitting between them. Germline V gene lookup returns CDR1 DFQATT and CDR2 SNEGSKA (reference sequence). The CDR3 nucleotides are TGCAGTGCGTTCCGGCAGCCCACTGAAGCTTTCTTT. This codes for CSAFRQPTEAFF.

This sequence joins TRBV20-1 and TRBJ2-7; the D gene is possibly TRBD2 (6 bases). The CDR3 consists of 15 residues. Per the germline V gene, CDR1 is DFQATT and CDR2 is SNEGSKA (reference sequence). V lost 7 bases and J 4 bases, leaving 23 bases between the germline ends. CDR3: CSGLWDSGSSYEQYF. In DNA, the CDR3 is TGCAGTGGGCTTTGGGACTCCGGGAGCTCTTACGAGCAGTACTTC.

This clonotype came up a few times. The V and J genes are TRBV7-8 and TRBJ2-6; no definite D call. The CDR3 totals 14 residues. Germline V gene data show CDR1 as SGHVS and CDR2 as FQNEAQ. The CDR3 loop reads CATTIGSGANVLTF. For the CDR3, the DNA is TGTGCTACTACTATTGGCTCTGGGGCCAACGTCCTGACTTTC.

This clonotype was counted at least ten times. The chain uses TRBV18 and TRBJ2-1, with 12 bases that match TRBD2. From germline, CDR1 is KGHSH and CDR2 LQKENI. The CDR3 sequence is 13 residues long. Losses at the gene ends were 4 bases for V and 11 bases for J; bases not matched to a gene: 3. In DNA form, the CDR3 reads TGTGCCAGCTCACGGCTAGCGGGAGGGCAGCAGTTCTTC. Protein sequence: CASSRLAGGQQFF. The full variable domain, in which reference TRBV18 and TRBJ2-1 provide the parts outside the CDR3, is NAGVMQNPRHLVRRRGQEARLRCSPMKGHSHVYWYRQLPEEGLKFMVYLQKENIIDESGMPKERFSAEFPKEGPSILRIQQVVRGDSAAYFCASSRLAGGQQFFGPGTRLTVL.

This clonotype came up a few times. This chain links TRBV5-6 with TRBJ2-7; D is undetermined. This CDR3 has 14 residues. Germline assignment: CDR1 SGHDT and CDR2 YYEEEE. Trimming left V 0 bases short and J 6 bases short, with 13 bases between. CDR3 loop: CASSLAASVSEQYF. In DNA, the CDR3 is TGTGCCAGCAGCTTGGCGGCTAGTGTTAGCGAGCAGTACTTC.

This clonotype was observed a handful of times. The rearrangement uses TRBV29-1 and TRBJ2-1; D ambiguous. Germline assignment: CDR1 SQVTM and CDR2 ANQGSEA. CDR3 length: 11 residues. V lost 3 bases, J lost 10 bases, and 10 bases lay in between. CDR3 DNA sequence: TGCAGCGTTGAGGGCAGTCTGGAGCAGTTCTTC. It encodes CSVEGSLEQFF.

V usage is TRBV5-1 and J usage is TRBJ2-1; 11 bases are a match to TRBD2. Germline CDR1 reads SGHRS; CDR2 reads YFSETQ. V shed 0 bases and J 1 base; nucleotides not matched to a gene: 15. The CDR3 covers 21 residues. The CDR3 region is CASSLAPVDGLAGGSYNEQFF. The CDR3 region has the DNA TGCGCCAGCAGCTTGGCGCCTGTGGATGGACTAGCGGGTGGTTCCTACAATGAGCAGTTCTTC. The whole variable domain, remainder taken from reference TRBV5-1 and TRBJ2-1, is KAGVTQTPRYLIKTRGQQVTLSCSPISGHRSVSWYQQTPGQGLQFLFEYFSETQRNKGNFPGRFSGRQFSNSRSEMNVSTLELGDSALYLCASSLAPVDGLAGGSYNEQFFGPGTRLTVL.

This chain links TRBV7-9 with TRBJ2-7, with 12 bases identical to TRBD2. The germline V gene has CDR1 SEHNR and CDR2 FQNEAQ (reference sequence). With 0 bases clipped from V and 4 bases from J, the junction kept 4 bases outside the gene matches. The CDR3 consists of 16 residues. The CDR3 nucleotides read TGTGCCAGCAGCTTAGCTCTAGCGGGAGGGCCATACGAGCAGTACTTC. Translated, it gives CASSLALAGGPYEQYF.